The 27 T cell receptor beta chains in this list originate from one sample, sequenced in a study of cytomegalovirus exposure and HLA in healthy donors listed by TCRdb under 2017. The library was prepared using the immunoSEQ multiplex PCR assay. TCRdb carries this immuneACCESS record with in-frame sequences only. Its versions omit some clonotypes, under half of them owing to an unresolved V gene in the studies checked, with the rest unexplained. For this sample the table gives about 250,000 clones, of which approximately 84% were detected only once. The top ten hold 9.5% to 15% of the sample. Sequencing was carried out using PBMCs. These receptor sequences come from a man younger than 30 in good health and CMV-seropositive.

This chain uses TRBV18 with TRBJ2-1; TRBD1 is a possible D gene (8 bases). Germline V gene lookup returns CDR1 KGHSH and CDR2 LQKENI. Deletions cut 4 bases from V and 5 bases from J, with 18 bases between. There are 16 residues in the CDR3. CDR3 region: CASSQPQGGTDNEQFF. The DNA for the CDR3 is TGTGCCAGCTCACAACCACAGGGGGGGACTGACAATGAGCAGTTCTTC.

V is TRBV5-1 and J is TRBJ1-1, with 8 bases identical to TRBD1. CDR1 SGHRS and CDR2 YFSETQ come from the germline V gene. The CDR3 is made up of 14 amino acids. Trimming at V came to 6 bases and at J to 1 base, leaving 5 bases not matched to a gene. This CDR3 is CASTTTGGNTEAFF. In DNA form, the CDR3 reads TGCGCCAGCACTACTACAGGGGGGAACACTGAAGCTTTCTTT.

The CDR3: CASSFSYTEAFF. As DNA, the CDR3 is TGTGCCAGCAGCTTCTCTTACACTGAAGCTTTCTTT. This chain connects TRBV11-2 to TRBJ1-1; D uncertain. This CDR3 comprises 12 residues. Germline CDR1 SGHAT, CDR2 FQNNGV. Trimming took 3 bases from V and 3 from J, leaving 5 bases between them. The whole variable domain, remainder taken from reference TRBV11-2 and TRBJ1-1, is EAGVAQSPRYKIIEKRQSVAFWCNPISGHATLYWYQQILGQGPKLLIQFQNNGVVDDSQLPKDRFSAERLKGVDSTLKIQPAKLEDSAVYLCASSFSYTEAFFGQGTRLTVV.

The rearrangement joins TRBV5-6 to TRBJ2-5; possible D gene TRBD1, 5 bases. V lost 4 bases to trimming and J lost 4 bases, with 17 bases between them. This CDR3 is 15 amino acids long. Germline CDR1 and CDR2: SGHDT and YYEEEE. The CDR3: CASSVGPGHPETQYF. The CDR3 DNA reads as TGTGCCAGCAGCGTGGGGCCTGGCCATCCAGAGACCCAGTACTTC.

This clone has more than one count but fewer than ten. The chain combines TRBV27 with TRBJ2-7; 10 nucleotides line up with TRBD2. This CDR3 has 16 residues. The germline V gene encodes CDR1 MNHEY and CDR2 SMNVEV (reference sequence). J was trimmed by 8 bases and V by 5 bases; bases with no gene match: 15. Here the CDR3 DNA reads TGTGCCAGCAGTCACCTGGGACTAGCGAGACCTACGCAGCAGTACTTC. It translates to CASSHLGLARPTQQYF.

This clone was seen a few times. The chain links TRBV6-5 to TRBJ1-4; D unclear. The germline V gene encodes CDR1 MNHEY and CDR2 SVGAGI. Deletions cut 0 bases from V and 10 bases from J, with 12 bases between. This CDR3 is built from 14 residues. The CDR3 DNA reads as TGTGCCAGCAGTTACTCGCCTGGAGGTGGAAAACTGTTTTTT. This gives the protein CASSYSPGGGKLFF.

CDR3 in amino acids: CASSYRNPGQGYEQYF. The CDR3 DNA is TGTGCCAGCAGTTACCGAAATCCGGGACAGGGGTACGAGCAGTACTTC. The genes are TRBV6-5 and TRBJ2-7; 10 positions match TRBD1. Germline trimming cut 2 bases from V and 4 bases from J; bases unmatched to any gene: 8. Germline V gene lookup returns CDR1 MNHEY and CDR2 SVGAGI. The CDR3 covers 16 residues.

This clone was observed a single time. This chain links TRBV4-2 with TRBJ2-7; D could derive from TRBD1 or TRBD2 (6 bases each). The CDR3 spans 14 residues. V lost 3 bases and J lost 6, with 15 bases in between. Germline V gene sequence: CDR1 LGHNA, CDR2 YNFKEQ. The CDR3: CASSQGRWGREQYF. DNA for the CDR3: TGTGCCAGCAGCCAGGGGAGGTGGGGGCGCGAGCAGTACTTC.

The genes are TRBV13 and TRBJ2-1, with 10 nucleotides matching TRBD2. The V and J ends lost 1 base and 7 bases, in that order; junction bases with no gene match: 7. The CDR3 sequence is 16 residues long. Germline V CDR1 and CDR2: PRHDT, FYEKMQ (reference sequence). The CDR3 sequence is CASSLEVSGRSNEQFF. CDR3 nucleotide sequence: TGTGCCAGCAGCTTAGAGGTTAGCGGGAGGTCGAATGAGCAGTTCTTC. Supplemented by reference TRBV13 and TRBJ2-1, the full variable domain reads AAGVIQSPRHLIKEKRETATLKCYPIPRHDTVYWYQQGPGQDPQFLISFYEKMQSDKGSIPDRFSAQQFSDYHSELNMSSLELGDSALYFCASSLEVSGRSNEQFFGPGTRLTVL.

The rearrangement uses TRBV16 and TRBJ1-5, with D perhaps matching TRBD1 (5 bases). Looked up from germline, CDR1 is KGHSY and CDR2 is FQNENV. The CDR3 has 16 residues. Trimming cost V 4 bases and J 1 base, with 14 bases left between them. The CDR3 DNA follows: TGTGCCAGCAGCCCTGTGCAGGGCGGGAGCAATCAGCCCCAGCATTTT. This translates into CASSPVQGGSNQPQHF.

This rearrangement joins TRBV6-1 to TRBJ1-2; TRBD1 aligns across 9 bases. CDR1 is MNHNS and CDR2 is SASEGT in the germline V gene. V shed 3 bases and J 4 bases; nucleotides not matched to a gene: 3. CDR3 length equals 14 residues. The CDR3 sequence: CASSEGQGLYGYTF. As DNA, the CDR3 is TGTGCCAGCAGTGAGGGACAGGGCCTCTATGGCTACACCTTC.

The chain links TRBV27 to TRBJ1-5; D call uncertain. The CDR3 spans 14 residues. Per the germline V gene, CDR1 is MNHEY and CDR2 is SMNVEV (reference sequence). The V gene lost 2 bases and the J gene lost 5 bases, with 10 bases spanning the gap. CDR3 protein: CASSLGPFDQPQHF. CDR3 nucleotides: TGTGCCAGCAGTTTAGGACCCTTCGATCAGCCCCAGCATTTT.

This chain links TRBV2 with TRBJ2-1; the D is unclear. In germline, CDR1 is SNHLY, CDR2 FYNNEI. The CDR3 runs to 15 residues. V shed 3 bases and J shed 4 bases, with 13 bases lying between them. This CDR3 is CASSEKMPSYNEQFF. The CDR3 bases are TGTGCCAGCAGTGAGAAGATGCCATCATACAATGAGCAGTTCTTC.

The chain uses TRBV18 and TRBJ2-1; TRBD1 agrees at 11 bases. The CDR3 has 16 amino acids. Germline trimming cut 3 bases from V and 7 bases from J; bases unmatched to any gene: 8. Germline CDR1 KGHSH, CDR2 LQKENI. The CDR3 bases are TGTGCCAGCTCACCTCCCGGGACAGGGGGTTGGAATGAGCAGTTCTTC. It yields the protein CASSPPGTGGWNEQFF.

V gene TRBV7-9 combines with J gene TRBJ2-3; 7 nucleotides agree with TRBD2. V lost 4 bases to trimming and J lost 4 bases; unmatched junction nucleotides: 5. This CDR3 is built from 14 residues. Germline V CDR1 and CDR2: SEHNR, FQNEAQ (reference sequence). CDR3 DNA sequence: TGTGCCAGCAGCTCCGAGCGGGAATCAGATACGCAGTATTTT. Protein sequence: CASSSERESDTQYF.

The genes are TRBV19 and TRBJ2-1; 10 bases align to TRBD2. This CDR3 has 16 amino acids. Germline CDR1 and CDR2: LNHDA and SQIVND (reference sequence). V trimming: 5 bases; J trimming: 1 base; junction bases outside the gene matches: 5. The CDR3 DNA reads TGTGCCAGTAGTGAAGCTAGCGGGAGTTCCTACAATGAGCAGTTCTTC. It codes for CASSEASGSSYNEQFF. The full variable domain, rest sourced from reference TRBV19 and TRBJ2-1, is DGGITQSPKYLFRKEGQNVTLSCEQNLNHDAMYWYRQDPGQGLRLIYYSQIVNDFQKGDIAEGYSVSREKKESFPLTVTSAQKNPTAFYLCASSEASGSSYNEQFFGPGTRLTVL.

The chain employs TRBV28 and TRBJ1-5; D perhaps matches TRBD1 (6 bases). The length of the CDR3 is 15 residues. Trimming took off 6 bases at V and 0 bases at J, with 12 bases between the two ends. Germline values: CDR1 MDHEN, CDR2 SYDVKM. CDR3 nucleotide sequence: TGTGCCAGCAGCAAGGACAGTCTTAGCAATCAGCCCCAGCATTTT. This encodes CASSKDSLSNQPQHF.

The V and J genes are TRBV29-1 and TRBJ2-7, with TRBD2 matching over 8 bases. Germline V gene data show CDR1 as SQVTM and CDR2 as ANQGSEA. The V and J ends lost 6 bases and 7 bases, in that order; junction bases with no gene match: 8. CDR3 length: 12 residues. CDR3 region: CSVVSGNGEQYF. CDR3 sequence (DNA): TGCAGCGTAGTTAGCGGGAACGGGGAGCAGTACTTC.

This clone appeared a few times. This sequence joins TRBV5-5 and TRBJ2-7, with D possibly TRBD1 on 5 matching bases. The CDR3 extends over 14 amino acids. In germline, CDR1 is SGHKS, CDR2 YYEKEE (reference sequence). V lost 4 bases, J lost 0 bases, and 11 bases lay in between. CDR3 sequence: CASSPRQNSYEQYF. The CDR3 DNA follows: TGTGCCAGCAGCCCACGACAGAACTCCTACGAGCAGTACTTC.

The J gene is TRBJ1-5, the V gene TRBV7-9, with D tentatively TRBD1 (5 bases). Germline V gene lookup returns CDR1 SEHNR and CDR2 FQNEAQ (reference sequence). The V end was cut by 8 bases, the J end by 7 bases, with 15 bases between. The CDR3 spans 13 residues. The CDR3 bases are TGTGCCAGCGCAGATCTGGGGGACCAGCCCCAGCATTTT. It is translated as CASADLGDQPQHF.

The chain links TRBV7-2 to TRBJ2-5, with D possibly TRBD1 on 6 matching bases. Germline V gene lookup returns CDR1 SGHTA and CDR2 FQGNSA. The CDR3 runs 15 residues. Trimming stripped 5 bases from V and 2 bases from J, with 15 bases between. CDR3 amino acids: CASSTRPGHQETQYF. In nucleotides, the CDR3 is TGTGCCAGCAGCACACGCCCGGGACATCAAGAGACCCAGTACTTC.

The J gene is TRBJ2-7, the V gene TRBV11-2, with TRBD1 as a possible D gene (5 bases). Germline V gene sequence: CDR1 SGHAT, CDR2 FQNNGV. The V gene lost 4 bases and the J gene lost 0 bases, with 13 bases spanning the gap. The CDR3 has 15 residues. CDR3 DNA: TGTGCCAGCAGCTCGCCCCAGGGTAGCTCCTACGAGCAGTACTTC. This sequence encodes CASSSPQGSSYEQYF.

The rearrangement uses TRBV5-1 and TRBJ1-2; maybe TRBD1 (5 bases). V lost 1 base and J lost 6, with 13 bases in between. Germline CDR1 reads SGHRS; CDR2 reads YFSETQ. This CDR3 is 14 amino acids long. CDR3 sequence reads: CASSLSRESDGYTF. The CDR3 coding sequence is TGCGCCAGCAGCTTGAGCAGGGAGAGTGATGGCTACACCTTC. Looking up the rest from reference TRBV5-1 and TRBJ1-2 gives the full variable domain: KAGVTQTPRYLIKTRGQQVTLSCSPISGHRSVSWYQQTPGQGLQFLFEYFSETQRNKGNFPGRFSGRQFSNSRSEMNVSTLELGDSALYLCASSLSRESDGYTFGSGTRLTVV.

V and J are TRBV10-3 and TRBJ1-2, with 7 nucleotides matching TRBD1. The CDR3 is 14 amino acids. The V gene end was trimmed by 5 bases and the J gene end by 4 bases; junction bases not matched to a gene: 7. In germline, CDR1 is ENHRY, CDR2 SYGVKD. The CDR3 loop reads CAISFGQVGYGYTF. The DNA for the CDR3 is TGTGCCATCAGTTTCGGACAGGTCGGCTATGGCTACACCTTC.

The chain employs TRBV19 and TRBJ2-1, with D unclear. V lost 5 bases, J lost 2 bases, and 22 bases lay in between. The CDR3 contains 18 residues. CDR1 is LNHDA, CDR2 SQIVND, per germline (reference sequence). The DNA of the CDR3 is TGTGCCAGTAGTCTCCACCTATGGGGTTCGGAAACCTACAATGAGCAGTTCTTC. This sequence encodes CASSLHLWGSETYNEQFF.

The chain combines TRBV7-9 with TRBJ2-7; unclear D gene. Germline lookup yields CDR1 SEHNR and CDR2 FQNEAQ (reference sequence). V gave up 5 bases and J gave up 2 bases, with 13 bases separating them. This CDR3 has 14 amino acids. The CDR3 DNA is TGTGCCAGCAGCCCACGGACCCGGGCCTACGAGCAGTACTTC. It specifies CASSPRTRAYEQYF. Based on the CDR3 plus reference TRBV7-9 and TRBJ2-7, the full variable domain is DTGVSQNPRHKITKRGQNVTFRCDPISEHNRLYWYRQTLGQGPEFLTYFQNEAQLEKSRLLSDRFSAERPKGSFSTLEIQRTEQGDSAMYLCASSPRTRAYEQYFGPGTRLTVT.

CDR3: CSVEGQMNTEAFF. The CDR3 DNA is TGCAGCGTTGAAGGACAAATGAACACTGAAGCTTTCTTT. The chain has TRBV29-1 and TRBJ1-1; no clear D gene. The V end lost 1 base, the J end lost 0 bases, and 6 bases lay between the germline ends. Germline CDR1 reads SQVTM; CDR2 reads ANQGSEA. This CDR3 spans 13 amino acids.